One and the same sample provided the 21 T cell receptor beta chains below, sequenced in a study of blood T cell repertoires in COVID-19. Measured with immunoSEQ multiplex PCR; TCRdb has only the in-frame clones, and not every one. Of around 250,000 clones listed, 88% are singletons. Sequencing input: peripheral blood. These TCRs come from a human donor in a cohort sampled during active COVID-19.

The gene calls are TRBV9 and TRBJ2-7; no clear D gene. Trimming took 8 bases from V and 2 from J, leaving 11 bases between them. The CDR3 spans 12 residues. Germline V lookup: CDR1 SGDLS, CDR2 YYNGEE. The CDR3, as DNA: TGTGCCAGAAAAATTGACACCTACGAGCAGTACTTC. Protein sequence: CARKIDTYEQYF.

This chain uses TRBV6-5 with TRBJ2-7; the match to TRBD2 covers 13 bases. Germline loops: CDR1 MNHEY, CDR2 SVGAGI. The ends lost 0 bases at V and 9 bases at J; junction bases unmatched: 8. The length of the CDR3 is 16 residues. CDR3 DNA: TGTGCCAGCAGTTACTCAACGACTAGCGGGAGGCCCGGGCAGTACTTC. It specifies CASSYSTTSGRPGQYF.

The chain combines TRBV6-5 with TRBJ2-5; the match to TRBD2 covers 12 bases. The CDR3 has 14 amino acids. The germline V gene has CDR1 MNHEY and CDR2 SVGAGI. Losses at the gene ends were 4 bases for V and 6 bases for J; bases not matched to a gene: 3. The CDR3 is CASSSTSGSKTQYF. The DNA for the CDR3 is TGTGCCAGCAGTTCGACTAGCGGGAGTAAGACCCAGTACTTC.

This clone was picked up one time. This chain uses TRBV9 with TRBJ2-5; 13 bases are shared with TRBD2. CDR1 and CDR2 (germline): SGDLS, YYNGEE. The V segment lost 4 bases and the J segment 9 bases; nucleotides outside the gene matches: 9. CDR3 length equals 15 residues. This CDR3 is CASSYSGTSGVAQYF. CDR3 coding DNA: TGTGCCAGCAGCTATTCCGGGACTAGCGGGGTGGCCCAGTACTTC.

The V call is TRBV19, the J call TRBJ2-7, with D uncertain. The CDR3 runs to 13 residues. V was clipped by 1 base and J by 1 base, with 5 bases between them. Germline-derived CDR1 and CDR2 are LNHDA and SQIVND (reference sequence). This CDR3 is CASSIAQSYEQYF. The CDR3 DNA is TGTGCCAGTAGTATAGCACAGTCCTACGAGCAGTACTTC.

CDR3 in DNA: TGTGCCATCAGTGAGCCCGCCCTCAGCGGGAGAACCGATGAGCAGTTCTTC. Translating it yields CAISEPALSGRTDEQFF. The J gene is TRBJ2-1, the V gene TRBV10-3, with TRBD2 identical over 8 bases. Trimming at V came to 2 bases and at J to 8 bases, leaving 14 bases not matched to a gene. Per the germline V gene, CDR1 is ENHRY and CDR2 is SYGVKD. The CDR3 is 17 amino acids.

This CDR3 reads CASSFGGTGANVLTF. The CDR3 DNA reads TGTGCCAGCAGTTTTGGGGGCACTGGGGCCAACGTCCTGACTTTC. The chain employs TRBV28 and TRBJ2-6; weak D call: TRBD1 (6 bases). The V gene lost 3 bases and the J gene lost 2 bases, with 8 bases spanning the gap. Germline assignment: CDR1 MDHEN and CDR2 SYDVKM. The CDR3 has 15 residues. Filled out from reference TRBV28 and TRBJ2-6, the complete variable domain reads DVKVTQSSRYLVKRTGEKVFLECVQDMDHENMFWYRQDPGLGLRLIYFSYDVKMKEKGDIPEGYSVSREKKERFSLILESASTNQTSMYLCASSFGGTGANVLTFGAGSRLTVL.

This clone was found once. V and J are TRBV4-1 and TRBJ1-6; maybe TRBD1 (5 bases). V lost 5 bases and J lost 4, with 15 bases in between. CDR1 and CDR2 from the germline V gene are MGHRA and YSYEKL. This CDR3 contains 16 residues. The CDR3 DNA reads as TGCGCCAGCAGCTCGGGCGGGGGAAATTATAATTCACCCCTCCACTTT. Protein: CASSSGGGNYNSPLHF.

CDR3 nucleotide sequence: TGTGCCAGCAGCCACCTGGGGGGGAACTCGGCCTCCTACGAGCAGTACTTC. Translated, it gives CASSHLGGNSASYEQYF. The chain joins TRBV14 to TRBJ2-7; 7 positions agree with TRBD2. The V gene end was trimmed by 3 bases and the J gene end by 0 bases; junction bases not matched to a gene: 11. CDR3 length: 17 amino acids. Germline V gene lookup returns CDR1 SGHDN and CDR2 FVKESK.

This clone appeared a few times. The chain employs TRBV10-1 and TRBJ2-2; D not resolved. CDR3 length: 13 amino acids. CDR1 is WNHNN, CDR2 SYGVQD, per germline (reference sequence). Trimming took off 2 bases at V and 3 bases at J, with 4 bases between the two ends. CDR3 sequence (DNA): TGCGCCAGCAGTGAGCGGGACACCGGGGAGCTGTTTTTT. Translating gives CASSERDTGELFF.

The rearrangement joins TRBV4-1 to TRBJ1-2; no clear D. The CDR3 runs to 12 residues. The V gene's germline CDR1 is MGHRA and CDR2 YSYEKL. Trimming took 3 bases from V and 7 from J, leaving 9 bases between them. The CDR3 region is CASSHDISGYTF. Here the CDR3 DNA reads TGCGCCAGCAGCCATGACATATCTGGCTACACCTTC.

The chain links TRBV9 to TRBJ2-5; 11 nucleotides agree with TRBD2. Germline loops: CDR1 SGDLS, CDR2 YYNGEE. The trim removed 2 bases at V and 2 bases at J, leaving 5 bases unmatched. The CDR3 runs to 16 residues. The CDR3 loop is CASSVGLAGKQETQYF. DNA for the CDR3: TGTGCCAGCAGCGTCGGACTAGCGGGCAAGCAAGAGACCCAGTACTTC. The variable domain in full, with the rest retrieved from reference TRBV9 and TRBJ2-5, is DSGVTQTPKHLITATGQRVTLRCSPRSGDLSVYWYQQSLDQGLQFLIQYYNGEERAKGNILERFSAQQFPDLHSELNLSSLELGDSALYFCASSVGLAGKQETQYFGPGTRLLVL.

The gene calls are TRBV13 and TRBJ1-2; TRBD1 is a possible D gene (6 bases). Germline CDR1 and CDR2: PRHDT and FYEKMQ (reference sequence). The CDR3 is 15 residues long. The V end lost 2 bases, the J end lost 5 bases, and 15 bases lay between the germline ends. The CDR3 here is CASSLMDSLDYGYTF. The CDR3 bases are TGTGCCAGCAGCTTAATGGACAGCCTAGATTATGGCTACACCTTC.

This chain joins TRBV5-1 and TRBJ1-2, with 10 bases that match TRBD1. V shed 3 bases, J shed 6 bases, and the junction held 5 bases outside the gene matches. From germline, CDR1 is SGHRS and CDR2 YFSETQ. This CDR3 is 14 amino acids long. For the CDR3, the DNA is TGCGCCAGCAGCTGGGGACAGGGGATCAATGGCTACACCTTC. Translation: CASSWGQGINGYTF.

The chain has TRBV9 and TRBJ1-2; D is unresolved. The germline gives CDR1 SGDLS, CDR2 YYNGEE. There are 13 residues in the CDR3. V was clipped by 3 bases and J by 6 bases, with 12 bases between them. Here the CDR3 DNA reads TGTGCCAGCAGCGACGGGTTAGGTAATGGCTACACCTTC. Its protein is CASSDGLGNGYTF.

The chain carries TRBV19 and TRBJ2-7; 12 bases fit TRBD1. Losses at the gene ends were 9 bases for V and 4 bases for J; bases not matched to a gene: 7. The CDR3 extends over 14 amino acids. Germline CDR1 and CDR2: LNHDA and SQIVND (reference sequence). The CDR3 bases are TGTGCCAGCTCCGGGACAGGGGGCTGGTACGAGCAGTACTTC. Its translation: CASSGTGGWYEQYF.

This chain joins TRBV7-9 and TRBJ1-2; D perhaps matches TRBD1 (5 bases). The CDR3 has 18 amino acids. Germline V lookup: CDR1 SEHNR, CDR2 FQNEAQ (reference sequence). V shed 7 bases and J shed 4 bases, with 28 bases lying between them. The CDR3 region is CASTDSGNRRGDSYGYTF. In DNA, the CDR3 is TGTGCCAGCACCGACTCTGGGAACCGGAGGGGCGACTCCTATGGCTACACCTTC.

The chain recombines TRBV7-6 with TRBJ2-6, with D perhaps TRBD2 (5 bases). Deletions cut 4 bases from V and 4 bases from J, with 14 bases between. CDR3 length equals 16 residues. The germline gives CDR1 SGHVS, CDR2 FNYEAQ. CDR3 sequence reads: CASSSRLRAGANVLTF. The CDR3 DNA reads as TGTGCCAGCAGCTCCCGTTTGAGGGCGGGGGCCAACGTCCTGACTTTC.

The chain joins TRBV2 to TRBJ1-6, with a tentative D call TRBD1 (5 bases). The CDR3 runs 16 residues. The germline V and J ends were trimmed by 5 bases and 10 bases, with 21 bases remaining between them. Germline values: CDR1 SNHLY, CDR2 FYNNEI. CDR3 DNA sequence: TGTGCCAGCAGTAGGGGCGCAGGGTGGAATGGGTCACCCCTCCACTTT. Its protein is CASSRGAGWNGSPLHF.

The count of this clone is one. The J gene is TRBJ2-7, the V gene TRBV6-6; 13 positions match TRBD2. Trimming removed 4 bases from V and 7 bases from J; junction bases left unmatched: 10. Germline V gene data show CDR1 as MNHNY and CDR2 as SVGAGI (reference sequence). CDR3 length equals 16 residues. This chain's CDR3 is CASSLNSGLAGWEQYF. The DNA for the CDR3 is TGTGCCAGCAGTTTGAACTCGGGACTAGCGGGGTGGGAGCAGTACTTC.

The table lists this clone with a few counts. This chain joins TRBV2 and TRBJ1-5; 8 positions match TRBD1. The CDR3 contains 14 residues. Trimming took 2 bases from V and 7 from J; bases not matched to a gene: 4. Germline loops: CDR1 SNHLY, CDR2 FYNNEI. The CDR3 DNA reads TGTGCCAGCAGTGAATCCAGGGGGCTCCAGCCCCAGCATTTT. Protein product: CASSESRGLQPQHF.